The 23 T cell receptor beta chains listed next were all sequenced from one sample in a study of cytomegalovirus exposure and HLA in healthy donors. Primers: 60 Vbeta forward and 13 Jbeta reverse. Only in-frame clones appear in the TCRdb table, and some are missing; sequencing was by immunoSEQ multiplex PCR. The table records 60,000 to 85,000 clones, 72% of them present only once. What was sequenced was PBMCs. These receptors were taken from a man between 60 and 70 years old in good health and CMV-seropositive.

The J gene is TRBJ2-1, the V gene TRBV28; 7 bases agree with TRBD1. The junction had 10 bases not matched to a gene; V was cut back by 6 bases and J by 5 bases. The length of the CDR3 is 15 residues. The germline V gene has CDR1 MDHEN and CDR2 SYDVKM. This chain's CDR3 is CASSQLWDSDNEQFF. As DNA, the CDR3 is TGTGCCAGCAGCCAACTGTGGGACAGCGACAATGAGCAGTTCTTC.

Remarks on this clone: The same CDR3 also results from other DNA sequences found in this sample. The chain is built from TRBV25-1 and TRBJ2-1; maybe TRBD2 (5 bases). Deletions cut 0 bases from V and 6 bases from J, with 9 bases between. CDR1 is MGHDK and CDR2 is SYGVNS in the germline V gene. The CDR3 is made up of 14 amino acids. CDR3 nucleotide sequence: TGTGCCAGCAGTGAATATAAGGCGGGCAATGAGCAGTTCTTC. Protein: CASSEYKAGNEQFF.

The V gene is TRBV6-5, the J gene TRBJ2-7, with 8 bases that match TRBD1. From germline, CDR1 is MNHEY and CDR2 SVGAGI. The CDR3 runs 15 residues. V shed 6 bases, J shed 4 bases, and the junction held 11 bases outside the gene matches. The CDR3 sequence: CASSSPGQGWYEQYF. CDR3 DNA sequence: TGTGCCAGCAGCTCGCCCGGACAGGGTTGGTACGAGCAGTACTTC.

The chain uses TRBV27 and TRBJ2-3; TRBD2 agrees at 11 bases. Trimming took 2 bases from V and 7 from J; bases not matched to a gene: 2. The germline gives CDR1 MNHEY, CDR2 SMNVEV (reference sequence). The CDR3 runs to 14 residues. Here the CDR3 reads CASSLTSGGNTQYF. DNA for the CDR3: TGTGCCAGCAGTTTAACTAGCGGGGGAAATACGCAGTATTTT.

V is TRBV12-5 and J is TRBJ1-2, with a weak D call TRBD1 (5 bases). The CDR3 covers 15 residues. The germline V gene has CDR1 LGHNT and CDR2 FRNRAP. Trimming took off 4 bases at V and 8 bases at J, with 20 bases between the two ends. The CDR3 region has the DNA TGTGCTAGTGGTTCTGGCGTCGGGGGAGGAGAAGGCTACACCTTC. It encodes CASGSGVGGGEGYTF.

The V and J genes are TRBV5-6 and TRBJ2-5; TRBD2 matches at 7 bases. The J segment lost 7 bases and the V segment lost 2 bases, leaving 11 bases of the junction unmatched. CDR1 is SGHDT, CDR2 YYEEEE, per germline. The CDR3 spans 15 residues. The CDR3 spells CASSFGAGEFGTQYF. In nucleotides, the CDR3 is TGTGCCAGCAGCTTCGGTGCGGGGGAGTTTGGGACCCAGTACTTC.

The rearrangement joins TRBV4-1 to TRBJ1-1, with 8 bases aligning to TRBD1. Losses at the gene ends were 4 bases for V and 1 base for J; bases not matched to a gene: 5. CDR1 MGHRA and CDR2 YSYEKL come from the germline V gene. The CDR3 is 15 amino acids. The CDR3 here is CASSPHGQGNTEAFF. The CDR3 coding sequence is TGCGCCAGCAGCCCTCACGGACAGGGGAACACTGAAGCTTTCTTT.

This rearrangement joins TRBV5-5 to TRBJ2-7, with a possible D match to TRBD2 (6 bases). V was cut by 0 bases and J by 4 bases, with 17 bases left in between. From germline, CDR1 is SGHKS and CDR2 YYEKEE (reference sequence). The CDR3 runs 16 residues. CDR3 nucleotides: TGTGCCAGCAGCTTGGAGGATAGCGGAGGGTTTTACGAGCAGTACTTC. Protein sequence: CASSLEDSGGFYEQYF.

The rearrangement joins TRBV29-1 to TRBJ2-1; TRBD1 is a possible D gene (6 bases). The CDR3 loop spans 13 amino acids. V was shortened by 4 bases and J by 4 bases, with 11 bases between the two germline ends. Germline V lookup: CDR1 SQVTM, CDR2 ANQGSEA. The CDR3 here is CSVALGGYNEQFF. The CDR3 nucleotides read TGCAGCGTTGCACTAGGGGGATACAATGAGCAGTTCTTC.

This clone has more than one count but fewer than ten. The V gene is TRBV7-2, the J gene TRBJ1-6; 7 bases are shared with TRBD1. The CDR3 has 17 residues. Unmatched junction bases numbered 5, after V lost 3 bases and J lost 0 bases. Germline V gives CDR1 SGHTA, CDR2 FQGNSA. The CDR3 nucleotides read TGTGCCAGCAGCTTGACAGGGTTTAGCTCCTATAATTCACCCCTCCACTTT. It codes for CASSLTGFSSYNSPLHF.

CDR3: CASSHGGKMSGANVLTF. The CDR3 DNA is TGTGCCAGTAGTCACGGTGGTAAGATGTCTGGGGCCAACGTCCTGACTTTC. The chain recombines TRBV19 with TRBJ2-6; D remains unclear. V lost 5 bases and J lost 1, with 15 bases in between. From germline, CDR1 is LNHDA and CDR2 SQIVND (reference sequence). The CDR3 covers 17 residues. Full variable domain (rest looked up from reference TRBV19 and TRBJ2-6): DGGITQSPKYLFRKEGQNVTLSCEQNLNHDAMYWYRQDPGQGLRLIYYSQIVNDFQKGDIAEGYSVSREKKESFPLTVTSAQKNPTAFYLCASSHGGKMSGANVLTFGAGSRLTVL.

The V call is TRBV11-2, the J call TRBJ2-1; the D is unclear. V was trimmed by 5 bases and J by 5 bases, leaving 19 bases between them. This CDR3 spans 16 amino acids. The germline CDR1 and CDR2 sequences are SGHAT and FQNNGV. DNA of the CDR3: TGTGCCAGCAGCATCCTTAGTGGAGAAGTGGACAATGAGCAGTTCTTC. It translates to CASSILSGEVDNEQFF. Full variable domain (outside the CDR3, taken from reference TRBV11-2 and TRBJ2-1): EAGVAQSPRYKIIEKRQSVAFWCNPISGHATLYWYQQILGQGPKLLIQFQNNGVVDDSQLPKDRFSAERLKGVDSTLKIQPAKLEDSAVYLCASSILSGEVDNEQFFGPGTRLTVL.

The chain uses TRBV7-9 and TRBJ2-5; 7 bases are a match to TRBD1. V trimming: 5 bases; J trimming: 5 bases; junction bases outside the gene matches: 11. CDR3 length equals 15 residues. CDR1 is SEHNR, CDR2 FQNEAQ, per germline (reference sequence). The CDR3 DNA sequence: TGTGCCAGCAGCCCCCCCCTGGGACAGCGGGAGACCCAGTACTTC. Protein product: CASSPPLGQRETQYF.

The V and J genes are TRBV9 and TRBJ2-6; 9 positions match TRBD1. The J segment lost 7 bases and the V segment lost 4 bases, leaving 12 bases of the junction unmatched. Germline CDR1 reads SGDLS; CDR2 reads YYNGEE. The CDR3 is made up of 17 amino acids. The CDR3 nucleotides read TGTGCCAGCAGCACGACTTCGGGACAGGGTAGCGCCAACGTCCTGACTTTC. Protein: CASSTTSGQGSANVLTF. The full variable domain, with the rest looked up from reference TRBV9 and TRBJ2-6, is DSGVTQTPKHLITATGQRVTLRCSPRSGDLSVYWYQQSLDQGLQFLIQYYNGEERAKGNILERFSAQQFPDLHSELNLSSLELGDSALYFCASSTTSGQGSANVLTFGAGSRLTVL.

The table lists this clone with a few counts. The chain employs TRBV2 and TRBJ2-1, with D hard to call. The CDR3 sequence is 16 residues long. Germline loops: CDR1 SNHLY, CDR2 FYNNEI. V lost 0 bases to trimming and J lost 1 base, with 10 bases between them. The CDR3 bases are TGTGCCAGCAGTGAAGCGCAGGAAGTATCCTACAATGAGCAGTTCTTC. Its translation is CASSEAQEVSYNEQFF.

The chain recombines TRBV28 with TRBJ2-5; unclear D gene. The J call may be incorrect, as the DNA end agrees better with TRBJ2-7. This CDR3 spans 10 amino acids. Germline loops: CDR1 MDHEN, CDR2 SYDVKM. The chain's CDR3 is CASSIYEQYF. CDR3 bases: TGTGCCAGCAGTATCTACGAGCAGTACTTC.

This rearrangement joins TRBV18 to TRBJ1-4, with 9 nucleotides matching TRBD1. The germline V gene has CDR1 KGHSH and CDR2 LQKENI. This CDR3 is 16 amino acids long. V gave up 3 bases and J gave up 8 bases; unmatched junction bases: 10. The CDR3 nucleotides read TGTGCCAGCTCACCGTTCGGAGGAACAGGGGGCGAAAAACTGTTTTTT. It codes for CASSPFGGTGGEKLFF.

The chain uses TRBV7-9 and TRBJ1-2; D gene unclear. Between the trimmed V and J ends, which lost 4 bases and 4 bases, there was a span of 10 bases. The CDR3 covers 13 residues. Germline V lookup: CDR1 SEHNR, CDR2 FQNEAQ (reference sequence). CDR3 sequence: CASSSGDLYGYTF. The CDR3 nucleotides read TGTGCCAGCAGCTCCGGAGACCTCTATGGCTACACCTTC.

This clone was detected only once. The V call is TRBV29-1, the J call TRBJ1-6, with a tentative D call TRBD1 (6 bases). CDR1 and CDR2 (germline): SQVTM, ANQGSEA. V shed 6 bases and J shed 7 bases, with 19 bases lying between them. The CDR3 contains 15 residues. The CDR3 loop reads CSVATGGPTNSPLHF. CDR3 DNA: TGCAGCGTGGCGACAGGAGGCCCGACAAATTCACCCCTCCACTTT.

The chain combines TRBV19 with TRBJ2-3; 13 bases fit TRBD2. From germline, CDR1 is LNHDA and CDR2 SQIVND (reference sequence). This CDR3 has 16 amino acids. V trimming: 5 bases; J trimming: 4 bases; junction bases outside the gene matches: 6. The CDR3 DNA follows: TGTGCCAGTAGTTTCCGGACTAGCGGGAGCCCAGATACGCAGTATTTT. It specifies CASSFRTSGSPDTQYF.

V and J are TRBV2 and TRBJ1-1; no clear D. Germline V gene sequence: CDR1 SNHLY, CDR2 FYNNEI. The CDR3 runs to 13 residues. The V gene lost 4 bases and the J gene lost 0 bases, with 6 bases spanning the gap. The DNA of the CDR3 is TGTGCCAGCAGTGTTAACTTGAACACTGAAGCTTTCTTT. Its protein product is CASSVNLNTEAFF. Based on the CDR3 plus reference TRBV2 and TRBJ1-1, the full variable domain is EPEVTQTPSHQVTQMGQEVILRCVPISNHLYFYWYRQILGQKVEFLVSFYNNEISEKSEIFDDQFSVERPDGSNFTLKIRSTKLEDSAMYFCASSVNLNTEAFFGQGTRLTVV.

The chain is built from TRBV19 and TRBJ2-1; TRBD2 agrees at 13 bases. Losses at the gene ends were 6 bases for V and 5 bases for J; bases not matched to a gene: 4. The CDR3 is made up of 15 amino acids. Germline lookup yields CDR1 LNHDA and CDR2 SQIVND (reference sequence). CDR3 amino acids: CASSRLAGGNNEQFF. The CDR3 DNA follows: TGTGCCAGTAGCCGACTAGCGGGAGGCAACAATGAGCAGTTCTTC.

This chain joins TRBV4-1 and TRBJ1-2, with D perhaps matching TRBD1 (5 bases). V was cut by 4 bases and J by 8 bases, with 20 bases left in between. CDR1 and CDR2 (germline): MGHRA, YSYEKL. The CDR3 totals 15 residues. The CDR3 region has the DNA TGCGCCAGCAGCCCTAGCGGGGGGAAGATCGGCGGCTACACCTTC. Encoded protein: CASSPSGGKIGGYTF.